This entry is about one T cell receptor beta chain. Its matching antigen is unknown. Between the trimmed V and J ends, which lost 1 base and 6 bases, there was a span of 7 bases. The CDR3 sequence is 13 residues long. Germline V gene data show CDR1 as LNHDA and CDR2 as SQIVND (reference sequence). The data derive from a study of cytomegalovirus exposure and HLA in healthy donors. Regarding the study as a whole: A later analysis appeared to link common viral pathogens to several of the most significant clusters.

Primers: 60 Vbeta forward and 13 Jbeta reverse. In the source study's methods: Counted up in a later analysis, unique TCR beta chains came to approximately 83 million, with around 9.9 million shared. Repertoires were generated with immunoSEQ multiplex PCR, while TCRdb's copy carries only in-frame clones and drops some. V, J and clone size are those of that table, while D and trimming were read from the DNA. The sample carries 120,000 or so clones, around 77% recorded once. V gene TRBV19 combines with J gene TRBJ1-5; D might be TRBD1 (5 bases). This TCR was recovered from a human donor in good health. The sequenced sample consisted of PBMCs. The CDR3 reads CASSIGGGQPQHF. The CDR3 nucleotides are TGTGCCAGTAGTATAGGGGGGGGTCAGCCCCAGCATTTT.